Each of the 2 T cell receptor beta chains below was sequenced from the same sample in a study of regulatory T cells in long-lasting Graves disease. Time point given: newly diagnosed GD, antithyroid drugs for less than 3 months. Following extraction of RNA from PBMCs, that RNA was used to make the TCR library. Building of the TCR beta libraries involved iRepertoire HTBI primers and Arm-PCR of CDR3 regions. TCRdb recomputed calls from the multiplex PCR reads with MiXCR, one row per CDR3 protein. The sample lists roughly 500,000 distinct CDR3 sequences, around an eighth occurring once. The same sample was also used in a study of T cells in Graves' hyperthyroidism and ophthalmopathy.

Sequenced material: peripheral blood mononuclear cells (PBMCs), taken at new diagnosis, from a patient treated with antithyroid drugs. The receptors stem from a man aged 30 to 39 with Graves disease.

This clonotype showed up many times. The V and J genes are TRBV15 and TRBJ1-4; D gene ambiguous. V gave up 0 bases and J gave up 8 bases, with 13 bases separating them. The CDR3 loop spans 15 amino acids. Germline assignment: CDR1 LNHNV and CDR2 YYDKDF (reference sequence). CDR3 loop: CATSREETPGEKLFF. The CDR3 nucleotides read TGTGCCACCAGCAGAGAAGAGACCCCGGGGGAAAAACTGTTTTTT.

This clonotype was counted between two and nine times. The chain has TRBV19 and TRBJ1-6; D not certain. V lost 7 bases to trimming and J lost 5 bases, with 18 bases between them. The V gene's germline CDR1 is LNHDA and CDR2 SQIVND (reference sequence). The CDR3 length is 16 residues. CDR3 region: CASTPRWGNNNSPLHF. CDR3 sequence (DNA): TGTGCCAGTACTCCCAGATGGGGAAATAATAATTCACCCCTCCACTTT.